These 16 T cell receptor beta chains came from one sample sequenced in a study of post-analysis software for immune sequencing data. Study-wide points: The study found TRBV5-6, TRBV5-1 and TRBV20-1 among about five TRBV segments more frequent in patients than controls.

TCR beta libraries were prepared from cDNA with unique molecular identifiers. From the PCR reads, TCRdb called clonotypes with MiXCR, one entry per CDR3 protein. Here the sample spans about 260,000 distinct CDR3 sequences, 35% to 45% being singletons. Their cognate antigens are unknown. The specimen sequenced was blood. All receptors derive from a girl aged 5 to 17 with multiple sclerosis.

This clonotype was counted at least ten times. The chain combines TRBV20-1 with TRBJ2-3; 10 bases map to TRBD2. The CDR3 spans 14 residues. Germline CDR1 and CDR2: DFQATT and SNEGSKA (reference sequence). V gave up 7 bases and J gave up 5 bases; unmatched junction bases: 9. The CDR3 DNA reads TGCAGTGGATCGACTAGCGGGTACCAAGATACGCAGTATTTT. As protein: CSGSTSGYQDTQYF.

On this clonotype itself: The junction differs from germline at one of its ends, possibly a read error. This chain connects TRBV6-5 to TRBJ1-1; no reliable D call. The germline gives CDR1 MNHEY, CDR2 SVGAGI. The CDR3 runs 14 residues. The CDR3 loop reads CASGLRGGNAEAFF. The DNA for the CDR3 is TGTGCCAGCGGCCTTCGGGGTGGGAACGCTGAAGCTTTCTTT.

This clonotype was counted at least ten times. The V call is TRBV9, the J call TRBJ2-1; D tentatively reads TRBD1 or TRBD2 (5 bases each). Germline CDR1 SGDLS, CDR2 YYNGEE. Trimming stripped 0 bases from V and 5 bases from J, with 9 bases between. This CDR3 is 14 amino acids long. In nucleotides, the CDR3 is TGTGCCAGCAGCGTAGGAGGGGTTCACAATGAGCAGTTCTTC. Translating gives CASSVGGVHNEQFF.

The chain is built from TRBV3-1 and TRBJ1-5, with TRBD1 matching over 7 bases. Trimming took 7 bases from V and 3 from J; bases not matched to a gene: 12. Germline V gene sequence: CDR1 LGHDT, CDR2 YNNKEL (reference sequence). CDR3 length: 16 residues. DNA for the CDR3: TGTGCCAGCATAACAGGGGAATCTAATATCAATCAGCCCCAGCATTTT. It is translated as CASITGESNINQPQHF.

This clonotype has only a few counts. The J gene is TRBJ2-3, the V gene TRBV5-1; 7 nucleotides agree with TRBD1. Trimming at V came to 4 bases and at J to 0 bases, leaving 5 bases not matched to a gene. This CDR3 comprises 15 residues. Germline-derived CDR1 and CDR2 are SGHRS and YFSETQ. As DNA, the CDR3 is TGCGCCAGCAGCCAGGGACAGTCTAGCACAGATACGCAGTATTTT. Its protein is CASSQGQSSTDTQYF.

This clonotype turned up a few times. J is TRBJ1-5 and V is TRBV20-1, with D possibly matching TRBD1 (6 bases). This CDR3 contains 13 residues. Deletions cut 7 bases from V and 1 base from J, with 11 bases between. Germline V gene lookup returns CDR1 DFQATT and CDR2 SNEGSKA (reference sequence). CDR3 residues: CSGTDLSNQPQHF. The CDR3 nucleotides are TGCAGTGGGACAGACCTCAGCAATCAGCCCCAGCATTTT.

This clonotype has ten or more counts. V usage is TRBV20-1 and J usage is TRBJ2-3; no firm D call. The CDR3 extends over 10 amino acids. Trimming shortened V by 3 bases and J by 6 bases, and 4 bases separated the two germline ends. Germline V gene lookup returns CDR1 DFQATT and CDR2 SNEGSKA (reference sequence). The CDR3 sequence is CSARQDTQYF. The CDR3 DNA follows: TGCAGTGCTAGGCAGGATACGCAGTATTTT.

The chain has TRBV12-3 or TRBV12-4 and TRBJ2-5; D unresolved. The J call is in doubt because the DNA end fits TRBJ2-7 better. This CDR3 is built from 15 residues. The CDR3 DNA reads as TGTGCCAGCAGGGCCTCAGGTTCCTACCAAAACGAGCAGTACTTC. This translates into CASRASGSYQNEQYF.

This clonotype was detected ten times or more. This chain links TRBV6-5 with TRBJ2-1, with 8 positions matching TRBD2. The CDR3 consists of 15 residues. Germline CDR1 reads MNHEY; CDR2 reads SVGAGI. Trimming took 6 bases from V and 0 from J; bases not matched to a gene: 4. The CDR3 DNA reads as TGTGCCAGCAGGTCGGCGGGGGGCTCCTACAATGAGCAGTTCTTC. Translation gives CASRSAGGSYNEQFF.

With regard to this clonotype: A much larger clone lies one base from this, so it may be a read error. The chain uses TRBV6-1 and TRBJ2-5; the match to TRBD2 covers 7 bases. The closer fit of TRBJ2-7 to the DNA end suggests the J call may be wrong. The CDR3 has 17 amino acids. Germline values: CDR1 MNHNS, CDR2 SASEGT. Here the CDR3 reads CASSRGRGLGSLYEQYF. The CDR3 bases are TGTGCCAGCAGCCGGGGCCGAGGACTAGGGTCGTTATACGAGCAGTACTTC.

As to this clonotype: At one boundary the junction diverges from the germline segment, which might be a read error. The chain links TRBV20-1 to TRBJ2-7; TRBD2 matches at 8 bases. Germline lookup yields CDR1 DFQATT and CDR2 SNEGSKA (reference sequence). This CDR3 is built from 12 residues. The CDR3 spells CGATSESHEQYF. The CDR3 bases are TGCGGTGCGACTAGCGAGTCCCACGAGCAGTACTTC.

This clonotype showed up just a few times. The chain couples TRBV2 to TRBJ2-5, with 8 nucleotides matching TRBD1. Germline V gene lookup returns CDR1 SNHLY and CDR2 FYNNEI. The V segment lost 6 bases and the J segment 5 bases; nucleotides outside the gene matches: 8. The CDR3 consists of 14 residues. The CDR3 nucleotides read TGTGCCAGCAGGAAGGACAGGGAAATTGAGACCCAGTACTTC. As protein: CASRKDREIETQYF.

This clonotype turned up a few times. The chain has TRBV12-5 and TRBJ2-2, with 7 bases identical to TRBD1. The germline CDR1 and CDR2 sequences are LGHNT and FRNRAP. The CDR3 loop spans 19 amino acids. J lost 4 bases, V lost 2 bases, and 16 bases had no gene match. The CDR3 protein is CASGLMTSDRRAATGELFF. The CDR3 bases are TGTGCTAGTGGTTTGATGACGTCGGACAGGCGGGCGGCCACCGGGGAGCTGTTTTTT.

This clonotype was detected ten times or more. This rearrangement joins TRBV10-3 to TRBJ1-1; maybe TRBD1 (5 bases). Germline CDR1 ENHRY, CDR2 SYGVKD. Trimming cost V 8 bases and J 3 bases, with 16 bases left between them. The CDR3 sequence is 14 residues long. The CDR3 sequence: CAIGPHGGDTEAFF. The CDR3 DNA is TGTGCCATCGGGCCTCATGGAGGGGACACTGAAGCTTTCTTT.

This clonotype was detected once. The chain links TRBV9 to TRBJ2-3; a weak D match, TRBD2 (5 bases). Germline V CDR1 and CDR2: SGDLS, YYNGEE. Trimming pared 0 bases from V and 3 bases from J, leaving 11 bases between. The CDR3 totals 15 residues. CDR3 DNA sequence: TGTGCCAGCAGCGTAGGGCAGCGGCAAACAGATACGCAGTATTTT. Amino acid sequence: CASSVGQRQTDTQYF.

V and J are TRBV27 and TRBJ1-5; maybe TRBD1 (5 bases). The CDR3 is made up of 18 amino acids. Trimming cost V 5 bases and J 0 bases, with 20 bases left between them. Per the germline V gene, CDR1 is MNHEY and CDR2 is SMNVEV (reference sequence). The CDR3 DNA is TGTGCCAGCAGTCCCCGAAGAGGGGCACTTTATAGCAATCAGCCCCAGCATTTT. Its translation: CASSPRRGALYSNQPQHF.